This T cell receptor (beta chain) was documented in a study of regulatory T cells in long-lasting Graves disease. Time point described: newly diagnosed GD, antithyroid drugs for less than 3 months. Researchers made the TCR library from RNA that was extracted from PBMCs. Study results and caveats: Persistent Graves' disease cases displayed lower TCR diversity than newly diagnosed ones.

Arm-PCR of CDR3 regions with iRepertoire HTBI primers generated TCR beta libraries. TCRdb fed the multiplex PCR reads into MiXCR, producing one record per CDR3 protein. The sample includes under 800,000 distinct CDR3 sequences, roughly 15% of them seen just once. The CDR3 extends over 14 amino acids. Trimming removed 7 bases from V and 4 bases from J, with 17 bases in between. Germline V gene lookup returns CDR1 SGHRS and CDR2 YFSETQ. This clonotype was observed many times. What it binds is not known. These same data were also listed under a study on T cells in Graves' hyperthyroidism and ophthalmopathy.

This rearrangement joins TRBV5-1 to TRBJ1-1, with D possibly TRBD1 on 5 matching bases. The source was peripheral blood mononuclear cells (PBMCs), collected at new diagnosis, from a patient treated with antithyroid drugs. This TCR was sampled from a woman aged 25 to 39 with Graves disease. CDR3 region: CASRRIQETTEAFF. Here the CDR3 DNA reads TGCGCCAGCCGAAGGATACAGGAGACCACTGAAGCTTTCTTT.